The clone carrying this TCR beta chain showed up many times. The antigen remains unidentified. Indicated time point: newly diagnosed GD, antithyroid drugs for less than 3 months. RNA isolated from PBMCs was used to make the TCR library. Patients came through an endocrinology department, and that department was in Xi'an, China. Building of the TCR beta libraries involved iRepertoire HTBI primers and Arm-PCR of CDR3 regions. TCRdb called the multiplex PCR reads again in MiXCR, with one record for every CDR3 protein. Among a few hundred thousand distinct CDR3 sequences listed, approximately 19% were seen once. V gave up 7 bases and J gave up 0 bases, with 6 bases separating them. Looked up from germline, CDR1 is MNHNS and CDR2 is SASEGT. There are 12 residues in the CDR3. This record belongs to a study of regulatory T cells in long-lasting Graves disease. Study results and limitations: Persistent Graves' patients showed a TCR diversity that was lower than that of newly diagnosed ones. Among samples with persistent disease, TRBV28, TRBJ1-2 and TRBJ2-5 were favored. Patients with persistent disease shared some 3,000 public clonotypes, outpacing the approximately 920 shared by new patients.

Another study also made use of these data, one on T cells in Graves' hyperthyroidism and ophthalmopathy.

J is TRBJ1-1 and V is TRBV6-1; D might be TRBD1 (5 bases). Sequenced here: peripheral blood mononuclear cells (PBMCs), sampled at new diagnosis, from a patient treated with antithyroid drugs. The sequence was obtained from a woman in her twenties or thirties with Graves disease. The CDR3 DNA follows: TGTGCCAGCAAACAGGTGAACACTGAAGCTTTCTTT. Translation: CASKQVNTEAFF.